What follows are 31 T cell receptor beta chains derived from one specimen sequenced in a study of blood T cells in healthy people across ages. A second roughly 6 to 12 cycle PCR used barcoded and J-beta primers. MiXCR, run by TCRdb on the 5' RACE reads, gives a single entry per CDR3 protein. The table lists 870,000 or so distinct CDR3 sequences, more than 25% of them singletons. The sequenced sample was blood. These receptor sequences come from a woman aged 80 or over in good health.

This clonotype came up many times. The chain is built from TRBV29-1 and TRBJ2-3; 7 bases match TRBD2. The trim removed 5 bases at V and 3 bases at J, leaving 8 bases unmatched. In germline, CDR1 is SQVTM, CDR2 ANQGSEA. The CDR3 has 14 amino acids. The CDR3 reads CSVKTSRSTDTQYF. The CDR3 DNA follows: TGCAGCGTTAAGACTAGCAGGAGTACAGATACGCAGTATTTT.

Many counts were recorded for this clonotype. The chain couples TRBV7-2 to TRBJ2-1; D gene ambiguous. This CDR3 is built from 15 residues. Per germline, CDR1 SGHTA and CDR2 FQGNSA. V lost 4 bases and J 0 bases, leaving 10 bases between the germline ends. The CDR3, as DNA: TGTGCCAGCAGCTGGGATACGAGCTCCTACAATGAGCAGTTCTTC. The encoded protein is CASSWDTSSYNEQFF.

This clonotype was counted at least ten times. The chain is built from TRBV4-3 and TRBJ1-2, with 7 bases identical to TRBD1. From germline, CDR1 is LGHNA and CDR2 YSLEER. Unmatched junction bases numbered 5, after V lost 2 bases and J lost 2 bases. This CDR3 is 15 amino acids long. For the CDR3, the DNA is TGCGCCAGCAGCCAAACAGTACAGGGGAACTATGGCTACACCTTC. This codes for CASSQTVQGNYGYTF.

As concerns this clonotype: Possible read error: a much larger clone is one base away. This CDR3 is CASRSHAGGAVTDTQYF. DNA for the CDR3: TGTGCCAGCAGATCGCACGCGGGGGGGGCGGTTACAGATACGCAGTATTTT. The chain couples TRBV27 to TRBJ2-3, with 9 bases lining up with TRBD2. V shed 6 bases, J shed 3 bases, and the junction held 13 bases outside the gene matches. Germline V lookup: CDR1 MNHEY, CDR2 SMNVEV (reference sequence). The CDR3 has 17 residues.

This clonotype was counted a few times. V usage is TRBV5-6 and J usage is TRBJ2-1; a possible D gene is TRBD2 (5 bases). Per germline, CDR1 SGHDT and CDR2 YYEEEE. The CDR3 covers 13 residues. V lost 2 bases, J lost 12 bases, and 15 bases lay in between. The CDR3 here is CASSFLGRGGQFF. Written as DNA, the CDR3 is TGTGCCAGCAGCTTCCTAGGCCGGGGTGGGCAGTTCTTC.

Many counts were recorded for this clonotype. This chain joins TRBV7-9 and TRBJ2-1; D call uncertain. The V end lost 8 bases, the J end lost 4 bases, and 12 bases lay between the germline ends. This CDR3 region has 13 residues. Germline CDR1 reads SEHNR; CDR2 reads FQNEAQ (reference sequence). The CDR3 loop is CASSMGAYNEQFF. In DNA, the CDR3 is TGTGCCAGCTCCATGGGCGCGTACAATGAGCAGTTCTTC.

J is TRBJ2-7 and V is TRBV28; D is perhaps TRBD2 (6 bases). Trimming took off 1 base at V and 6 bases at J, with 13 bases between the two ends. Germline CDR1 MDHEN, CDR2 SYDVKM. This CDR3 contains 14 residues. The CDR3 coding sequence is TGTGCCAGCAGTTTATTTACGGGGGTCCTCGAGCAGTACTTC. Its protein product is CASSLFTGVLEQYF.

This rearrangement joins TRBV20-1 to TRBJ2-1, with D tentatively TRBD1 or TRBD2 (5 bases each). This CDR3 contains 10 residues. Germline CDR1 is DFQATT and CDR2 is SNEGSKA (reference sequence). V shed 3 bases and J shed 15 bases, with 12 bases lying between them. The CDR3 here is CSARLKGTFF. The CDR3 DNA reads TGCAGTGCTAGGTTAAAGGGGACGTTCTTC.

This clonotype was seen many times. The chain joins TRBV12-3 or TRBV12-4 to TRBJ1-2; D unclear. The CDR3 has 11 amino acids. V gave up 3 bases and J gave up 8 bases, with 7 bases separating them. CDR3 sequence: CASSFGSGYTF. CDR3 coding DNA: TGTGCCAGCAGTTTTGGAAGCGGCTACACCTTC.

The genes are TRBV20-1 and TRBJ2-7, with D unresolved. Trimming left V 0 bases short and J 2 bases short, with 8 bases between. Per the germline V gene, CDR1 is DFQATT and CDR2 is SNEGSKA (reference sequence). CDR3 length equals 13 residues. In DNA, the CDR3 is TGCAGTGCTAGAGATAGGAACACCTACGAGCAGTACTTC. Protein: CSARDRNTYEQYF.

This clonotype was seen many times. The rearrangement joins TRBV9 to TRBJ2-5, with TRBD1 matching 7 bases. The CDR3 covers 14 residues. Germline CDR1 is SGDLS and CDR2 is YYNGEE. V lost 3 bases and J lost 1; bases outside the gene matches: 3. The CDR3 region has the DNA TGTGCCAGCAGCGGGGGGACAGCCCAAGAGACCCAGTACTTC. It codes for CASSGGTAQETQYF.

This chain links TRBV18 with TRBJ2-5, with a possible D match to TRBD1 (6 bases). V lost 3 bases, J lost 4 bases, and 18 bases lay in between. The CDR3 is 16 residues long. Germline V gene lookup returns CDR1 KGHSH and CDR2 LQKENI. The CDR3 reads CASSPLTGATGETQYF. CDR3 nucleotides: TGTGCCAGCTCACCCCTGACAGGCGCAACTGGAGAGACCCAGTACTTC.

The chain uses TRBV4-1 and TRBJ1-5; D call uncertain. V lost 2 bases, J lost 1 base, and 9 bases lay in between. The CDR3 totals 15 residues. Looked up from germline, CDR1 is MGHRA and CDR2 is YSYEKL. CDR3 residues: CASSQLLGSNQPQHF. The CDR3 coding sequence is TGCGCCAGCAGCCAATTATTGGGGAGCAATCAGCCCCAGCATTTT.

Notes on this clonotype: This clone may be a read error of a much larger clone one base away. The rearrangement joins TRBV7-8 to TRBJ2-5, with 7 bases aligning to TRBD1. CDR3 length equals 13 residues. The J segment lost 11 bases and the V segment lost 3 bases, leaving 9 bases of the junction unmatched. Germline CDR1 and CDR2: SGHVS and FQNEAQ. The CDR3 region has the DNA TGTGCCAGCAGCTTTACAGGGGCTGGGGAGCAGTACTTC. Encoded protein: CASSFTGAGEQYF.

V gene TRBV7-2 combines with J gene TRBJ2-5, with D possibly matching TRBD1 (6 bases). Looked up from germline, CDR1 is SGHTA and CDR2 is FQGNSA. There are 15 residues in the CDR3. Trimming pared 2 bases from V and 7 bases from J, leaving 17 bases between. CDR3 nucleotide sequence: TGTGCCAGCAGCTTACAACTGGGTGCCAGGGGGACCCAGTACTTC. Translated: CASSLQLGARGTQYF.

In this sample, this clonotype turned up many times. This chain's CDR3 is CASSESPRQGTQYF. The CDR3 coding sequence is TGCGCCAGCAGTGAGTCCCCCCGTCAGGGTACGCAGTATTTT. This chain links TRBV10-1 with TRBJ2-3, with D tentatively TRBD1 (5 bases). Trimming left V 0 bases short and J 8 bases short, with 12 bases between. Per germline, CDR1 WNHNN and CDR2 SYGVQD (reference sequence). The CDR3 contains 14 residues.

In this sample, this clonotype turned up many times. The chain joins TRBV20-1 to TRBJ2-7, with 12 bases fitting TRBD2. This CDR3 region has 14 residues. Germline V gene sequence: CDR1 DFQATT, CDR2 SNEGSKA (reference sequence). The ends lost 5 bases at V and 0 bases at J; junction bases unmatched: 2. The CDR3 DNA is TGCAGTGCTGGACTAGCGGGGACCTCCTACGAGCAGTACTTC. Its translation is CSAGLAGTSYEQYF.

This clonotype came up many times. The rearrangement uses TRBV12-3 or TRBV12-4 and TRBJ1-2, with D uncertain. Trimming took 3 bases from V and 8 from J, leaving 13 bases between them. The length of the CDR3 is 13 residues. The CDR3 here is CASSFGRFWGYTF. The CDR3 nucleotides are TGTGCCAGCAGTTTTGGACGATTTTGGGGCTACACCTTC.

The genes are TRBV21-1 and TRBJ2-1; the table calls TRBD2, which could not be checked here. TRBV21-1 is flagged as a pseudogene. The CDR3 length is 17 residues. CDR3 amino acids: CASSKSRGSGPFDEQFF. CDR3 in DNA: TGTGCCAGCAGCAAAAGTCGGGGAAGCGGGCCCTTTGATGAGCAGTTCTTC.

This clonotype has just a few counts. The chain recombines TRBV11-2 with TRBJ1-1, with a possible D match to TRBD1 (5 bases). The length of the CDR3 is 16 residues. Germline-derived CDR1 and CDR2 are SGHAT and FQNNGV. V was shortened by 3 bases and J by 2 bases, with 16 bases between the two germline ends. The CDR3 region is CASSFPGRGSNTEAFF. The CDR3 bases are TGTGCCAGCAGCTTTCCTGGTAGGGGCAGCAACACTGAAGCTTTCTTT.

This clonotype was detected many times. The genes are TRBV7-2 and TRBJ2-5, with D possibly being TRBD2 (7 bases). The V end was cut by 3 bases, the J end by 3 bases, with 11 bases between. Germline V gene sequence: CDR1 SGHTA, CDR2 FQGNSA. This CDR3 is 14 amino acids long. The CDR3 DNA sequence: TGTGCCAGCAGCTTCCGGGGGGCCGAAGAGACCCAGTACTTC. Translated, it gives CASSFRGAEETQYF.

There are many counts of this clonotype. V is TRBV6-5 and J is TRBJ1-5; 8 bases agree with TRBD1. Germline lookup yields CDR1 MNHEY and CDR2 SVGAGI. The J segment lost 5 bases and the V segment lost 5 bases, leaving 5 bases of the junction unmatched. The CDR3 covers 14 residues. Here the CDR3 DNA reads TGTGCCAGCAGTCATGACAGGGGATATCAGCCCCAGCATTTT. Its translation is CASSHDRGYQPQHF.

In its sample, this clonotype was seen many times. In nucleotides, the CDR3 is TGCGCCAGCAGCCAAGAGTGGATCGCGGGGGGGCAGGATACGCAGTATTTT. Protein sequence: CASSQEWIAGGQDTQYF. The chain employs TRBV4-3 and TRBJ2-3; the match to TRBD2 covers 9 bases. The V gene end was trimmed by 0 bases and the J gene end by 6 bases; junction bases not matched to a gene: 10. The CDR3 consists of 17 residues. CDR1 LGHNA and CDR2 YSLEER come from the germline V gene.

The genes are TRBV12-3 or TRBV12-4 and TRBJ1-4; 8 bases match TRBD1. The CDR3 contains 15 residues. V lost 1 base, J lost 5 bases, and 3 bases stayed unmatched. The CDR3 spells CASSLGTGSNEKLFF. The CDR3 bases are TGTGCCAGCAGTTTAGGGACAGGGTCGAATGAAAAACTGTTTTTT.

This clonotype came up a few times. The gene calls are TRBV5-6 and TRBJ2-7; 9 nucleotides align to TRBD1. J was trimmed by 6 bases and V by 3 bases; bases with no gene match: 10. The CDR3 is made up of 15 amino acids. Looked up from germline, CDR1 is SGHDT and CDR2 is YYEEEE. CDR3 sequence: CASSSPGQGLLEQYF. CDR3 nucleotide sequence: TGTGCCAGCAGCTCCCCGGGACAGGGTCTGCTCGAGCAGTACTTC.

In regard to this clonotype: This may come from a read error, since a much larger clone is one base off. The genes are TRBV6-1 and TRBJ2-7; D ambiguous. Germline CDR1 MNHNS, CDR2 SASEGT. Trimming took 4 bases from V and 3 from J, leaving 7 bases between them. CDR3 length: 12 residues. The CDR3 nucleotides are TGTGCCAGCAGTGGGTCCATCTACGAGCAGTACTTC. The encoded protein is CASSGSIYEQYF.

V usage is TRBV5-1 and J usage is TRBJ1-6, with 8 bases identical to TRBD1. V was clipped by 4 bases and J by 0 bases; unmatched bases: 9. Germline values: CDR1 SGHRS, CDR2 YFSETQ. The length of the CDR3 is 18 residues. CDR3 region: CASSTSGGQSSYNSPLHF. CDR3 coding DNA: TGCGCCAGCAGCACGTCAGGGGGCCAAAGCTCCTATAATTCACCCCTCCACTTT.

At least ten counts were recorded for this clonotype. The chain links TRBV12-5 to TRBJ2-7; 7 bases fit TRBD1. The CDR3 totals 13 residues. Germline V gene lookup returns CDR1 LGHNT and CDR2 FRNRAP. V gave up 7 bases and J gave up 3 bases; unmatched junction bases: 6. In DNA, the CDR3 is TGTGCTAGTGAGTTGACAGGGAGCTACGAGCAGTACTTC. Its protein is CASELTGSYEQYF.

This clonotype occurred a few times. Possible read error: a much larger clone is one base away. The genes are TRBV24-1 and TRBJ2-7, with 8 bases identical to TRBD2. V lost 3 bases, J lost 7 bases, and 10 bases stayed unmatched. Germline CDR1 and CDR2: KGHDR and SFDVKD. This CDR3 is 15 amino acids long. The CDR3, as DNA: TGTGCCACCAGTGATACCGCGGGACTAGGAAATGAGCAGTACTTC. Amino acid sequence: CATSDTAGLGNEQYF.

The table lists this clonotype with a few counts. This chain links TRBV11-2 with TRBJ2-1, with D maybe TRBD2 (7 bases). The CDR3 consists of 17 residues. CDR1 is SGHAT, CDR2 FQNNGV, per germline. V was shortened by 4 bases and J by 5 bases, with 21 bases between the two germline ends. The CDR3 nucleotides are TGTGCCAGCAGCTACTACCCCTCCGCGGGGGCGGACAATGAGCAGTTCTTC. It specifies CASSYYPSAGADNEQFF. The variable domain in full, completed from reference TRBV11-2 and TRBJ2-1, reads EAGVAQSPRYKIIEKRQSVAFWCNPISGHATLYWYQQILGQGPKLLIQFQNNGVVDDSQLPKDRFSAERLKGVDSTLKIQPAKLEDSAVYLCASSYYPSAGADNEQFFGPGTRLTVL.

CDR3 amino acids: CASTRAGTGRIGYTF. DNA of the CDR3: TGTGCCAGCACCAGAGCCGGGACAGGGAGAATCGGCTACACCTTC. The chain couples TRBV27 to TRBJ1-2; 9 positions agree with TRBD1. Losses at the gene ends were 7 bases for V and 8 bases for J; bases not matched to a gene: 14. Per germline, CDR1 MNHEY and CDR2 SMNVEV (reference sequence). The CDR3 covers 15 residues.